This T cell receptor beta chain was sequenced during a study of T cells after yellow fever vaccination. CDR3 length: 13 residues. Deletions cut 11 bases from V and 5 bases from J, with 18 bases between. CDR1 and CDR2 (germline): MNHEY, SVGEGT. Template switching with 5'RACE generated the TCR cDNA and added a universal primer site and UMIs. TCRdb reanalysed the 5' RACE reads using MiXCR and keeps one entry per CDR3 protein. The sample holds 250,000 to 350,000 distinct CDR3 sequences, around 9.3% seen once. This clonotype was counted only a few times. Its antigen is not known. Study conclusions and caveats: Clones from primary vaccination mostly reappeared after the booster (around 96% CD4, around 90% CD8). Researchers cautioned that FACS-sorted repertoires could harbor abundant clonotypes contaminating from the bulk population. The secondary T-cell response peaked on day 5, not day 15, but was weaker.

The gene calls are TRBV6-2 or TRBV6-3 and TRBJ1-1; D is unclear. The source is a man in his late teens or twenties who received the YFV17D yellow fever vaccine. The input for sequencing was CD4+ T cells sorted from PBMCs, taken 5 days after the yellow fever booster vaccination. The CDR3 here is CAGRRGSETEAFF. DNA of the CDR3: TGTGCCGGCCGACGGGGATCGGAAACTGAAGCTTTCTTT.